This section outlines one T cell receptor beta chain sequence together with its context. The data originate from a study of blood T cell repertoires in COVID-19. Background on the study: Sample material is recorded as cDNA or gDNA derived from T cells, B-cell-depleted T cells, or PBMCs.

Authors' methods: By means of reference gene primer amplification, nucleated cell counts were estimated. This table comes from immunoSEQ multiplex PCR, and its TCRdb copy is limited to in-frame clones, with some not included. The DNA was the basis for D and trimming; V, J and clone size are from that table. The sample includes 160,000 or so clones, 80% seen only once; the top ten take about 0.5%. Germline CDR1 SGHDT, CDR2 YYEEEE. The CDR3 consists of 16 residues. Trimming cost V 3 bases and J 7 bases; bases outside gene matches: 7. The TCR was taken from a man aged 60 to 69 with acute or convalescent COVID-19. Material for sequencing was peripheral blood. The chain links TRBV5-6 to TRBJ1-6; TRBD1 agrees at 10 bases. This chain's CDR3 is CASSWGQGRRNSPLHF. The CDR3 DNA sequence: TGTGCCAGCAGCTGGGGACAGGGGCGTCGCAATTCACCCCTCCACTTT.